Listed here are 4 T cell receptor beta chains from one sample, sequenced in a study of T cell changes during pregnancy in multiple sclerosis. The table came from immunoSEQ multiplex PCR; TCRdb's copy has only in-frame clones and leaves some out. The sample includes roughly 58,000 clones, 94% of them seen just once. The sequences come from CD8+ T cells from peripheral blood mononuclear cells, collected in the third trimester of pregnancy. These receptors were obtained from a female donor with multiple sclerosis, enrolled in a pregnancy study.

This chain uses TRBV5-4 with TRBJ2-7, with 10 bases identical to TRBD2. The germline gives CDR1 SGHNT, CDR2 YYREEE (reference sequence). J lost 5 bases, V lost 0 bases, and 5 bases had no gene match. The CDR3 is made up of 15 amino acids. The CDR3: CASSLAAGGPHEQYF. The CDR3 region has the DNA TGTGCCAGCAGCTTGGCAGCGGGAGGGCCCCACGAGCAGTACTTC.

The chain recombines TRBV7-2 with TRBJ2-5; TRBD1 is a possible D gene (6 bases). The CDR3 has 13 residues. Per germline, CDR1 SGHTA and CDR2 FQGNSA. Trimming took off 1 base at V and 4 bases at J, with 7 bases between the two ends. In DNA form, the CDR3 reads TGTGCCAGCAGCTTAGTCAGGGGAGAGACCCAGTACTTC. Its protein product is CASSLVRGETQYF. The full variable domain, rest sourced from reference TRBV7-2 and TRBJ2-5, is GAGVSQSPSNKVTEKGKDVELRCDPISGHTALYWYRQSLGQGLEFLIYFQGNSAPDKSGLPSDRFSAERTGGSVSTLTIQRTQQEDSAVYLCASSLVRGETQYFGPGTRLLVL.

DNA for the CDR3: TGTGCCAGCAGGGCACTTGACAGGAACACTGAAGCTTTCTTT. Protein sequence: CASRALDRNTEAFF. The rearrangement uses TRBV6-4 and TRBJ1-1; possibly TRBD1 for D (5 bases). The CDR3 contains 14 residues. Per germline, CDR1 MRHNA and CDR2 SNTAGT. V was cut by 6 bases and J by 1 base, with 12 bases left in between.

The chain carries TRBV27 and TRBJ2-3; D is unclear. Germline V CDR1 and CDR2: MNHEY, SMNVEV (reference sequence). The CDR3 is made up of 12 amino acids. Trimming took 1 base from V and 5 from J, leaving 4 bases between them. CDR3 sequence: CASSLYGDTQYF. The CDR3 region has the DNA TGTGCCAGCAGTTTATACGGAGATACGCAGTATTTT.